This TCR beta chain comes out of a study of T cells after yellow fever vaccination. Study context: Fractions with few cells were prepared using SMART-Seq v4 Ultra Low Input. Study-wide results and limits: Post-booster reappearance was seen for most primary-vaccination clones (about 96% CD4, 85% to 90% CD8). The CD4 and CD8 compartments had a small share of their clonotypes in common. Any FACS-sorted repertoire could hold abundant clonotypes that contaminate it from the bulk population.

Comment on this clonotype: Its antigen is undetermined.

Each CDR3 protein is one row after TCRdb ran MiXCR on the 5' RACE reads. The data show approximately 140,000 distinct CDR3 sequences, with around 7.7% seen just once and about 0.73% held by the top ten. Per germline, CDR1 DFQATT and CDR2 SNEGSKA (reference sequence). The ends lost 1 base at V and 4 bases at J; junction bases unmatched: 6. The CDR3 totals 14 residues. V is TRBV20-1 and J is TRBJ1-1; 7 bases fit TRBD1. The specimen was CD4+ T cells sorted from PBMCs, collected 5 days after the yellow fever booster vaccination. The receptor was derived from a man aged 30-40 years who received the YFV17D yellow fever vaccine. The CDR3 DNA sequence: TGCAGTGCTAGAGTAGAGGGGGCGCGCACTGAAGCTTTCTTT. This codes for CSARVEGARTEAFF.